A single sample gave rise to the 9 T cell receptor beta chains below, sequenced in a study of memory CD8 T cells in hepatitis C reinfection. Repertoires were generated with immunoSEQ multiplex PCR, while TCRdb's copy carries only in-frame clones and drops some. The sample shows 4,500 or so clones, about nine tenths of them seen only once. Time point indicated: late/post reinfection, 12 to 24 weeks after detection. The sorted cells went straight to TCR sequencing with no prior in vitro expansion. Sequenced input: naive CD8+ T cells sorted from blood. The receptors derive from a middle-aged man with hepatitis C virus infection.

The chain carries TRBV10-2 and TRBJ2-5; 8 nucleotides agree with TRBD1. The J call may be mistaken, given a closer DNA end match to TRBJ2-7. The CDR3 loop spans 13 amino acids. Germline loops: CDR1 WSHSY, CDR2 SAAADI. CDR3 in amino acids: CASRLTGEYEQYF. The CDR3 nucleotides are TGCGCCAGCCGACTGACAGGGGAGTACGAGCAGTACTTC.

This chain uses TRBV27 with TRBJ2-4, with TRBD1 matching over 8 bases. Trimming took 6 bases from V and 0 from J; bases not matched to a gene: 13. The germline gives CDR1 MNHEY, CDR2 SMNVEV (reference sequence). The CDR3 is made up of 18 amino acids. CDR3 amino acids: CASSPSPDRVIAKNIQYF. The CDR3 DNA is TGTGCCAGCAGCCCCAGCCCGGACAGGGTAATAGCCAAAAACATTCAGTACTTC.

This chain uses TRBV27 with TRBJ2-1, with D tentatively TRBD1 (5 bases). The CDR3 is 15 residues long. Germline V gives CDR1 MNHEY, CDR2 SMNVEV (reference sequence). The V end lost 2 bases, the J end lost 4 bases, and 12 bases lay between the germline ends. The CDR3 loop reads CASSLSPTGYNEQFF. The CDR3 bases are TGTGCCAGCAGTTTAAGCCCAACAGGATACAATGAGCAGTTCTTC.

The chain is built from TRBV11-3 and TRBJ2-1, with 9 bases aligning to TRBD1. V gave up 5 bases and J gave up 7 bases; unmatched junction bases: 15. The CDR3 has 17 amino acids. CDR1 and CDR2 (germline): SGHNT, YENEEA. DNA for the CDR3: TGTGCCAGCAGCCCCCTGGTCGGGACAGGGTATTCAAATGAGCAGTTCTTC. As protein: CASSPLVGTGYSNEQFF.

The rearrangement links TRBV13 to TRBJ2-6, with D uncertain. Germline V CDR1 and CDR2: PRHDT, FYEKMQ (reference sequence). The CDR3 totals 18 residues. The V end lost 2 bases, the J end lost 1 base, and 15 bases lay between the germline ends. The DNA of the CDR3 is TGTGCCAGCAGCTTACGAGTAACCCTGATGTCTGGGGCCAACGTCCTGACTTTC. The encoded protein is CASSLRVTLMSGANVLTF.

The chain combines TRBV9 with TRBJ1-1, with D maybe TRBD1 (5 bases). CDR1 SGDLS and CDR2 YYNGEE come from the germline V gene. This CDR3 region has 14 residues. V lost 0 bases to trimming and J lost 3 bases, with 9 bases between them. The CDR3 DNA reads TGTGCCAGCAGCGTAGTGGGGGGAGACACTGAAGCTTTCTTT. Translation: CASSVVGGDTEAFF.

V gene TRBV9 combines with J gene TRBJ2-7, with a possible D match to TRBD2 (6 bases). Germline CDR1 is SGDLS and CDR2 is YYNGEE. CDR3 length: 13 amino acids. V was pared by 3 bases and J by 7 bases, with 14 bases between. The CDR3 is CASSDGGIREQYF. For the CDR3, the DNA is TGTGCCAGCAGCGATGGGGGGATCAGAGAGCAGTACTTC. Full variable domain (outside the CDR3, taken from reference TRBV9 and TRBJ2-7): DSGVTQTPKHLITATGQRVTLRCSPRSGDLSVYWYQQSLDQGLQFLIQYYNGEERAKGNILERFSAQQFPDLHSELNLSSLELGDSALYFCASSDGGIREQYFGPGTRLTVT.

The rearrangement links TRBV16 to TRBJ1-2; D gene unclear. Per the germline V gene, CDR1 is KGHSY and CDR2 is FQNENV. With 0 bases removed from V and 2 bases from J, the gap between germline ends came to 10 bases. This CDR3 comprises 15 residues. The CDR3 DNA follows: TGTGCCAGCAGCCAATCGGTACAGCCAAACTATGGCTACACCTTC. Translated: CASSQSVQPNYGYTF.

This clone has just one count. V and J are TRBV27 and TRBJ2-1, with 7 bases fitting TRBD2. There are 14 residues in the CDR3. Germline V lookup: CDR1 MNHEY, CDR2 SMNVEV (reference sequence). V was clipped by 3 bases and J by 9 bases; unmatched bases: 8. CDR3 coding DNA: TGTGCCAGCAGTTTGGGGGGGGAACCCAGTGAGCAGTTCTTC. Residues: CASSLGGEPSEQFF.